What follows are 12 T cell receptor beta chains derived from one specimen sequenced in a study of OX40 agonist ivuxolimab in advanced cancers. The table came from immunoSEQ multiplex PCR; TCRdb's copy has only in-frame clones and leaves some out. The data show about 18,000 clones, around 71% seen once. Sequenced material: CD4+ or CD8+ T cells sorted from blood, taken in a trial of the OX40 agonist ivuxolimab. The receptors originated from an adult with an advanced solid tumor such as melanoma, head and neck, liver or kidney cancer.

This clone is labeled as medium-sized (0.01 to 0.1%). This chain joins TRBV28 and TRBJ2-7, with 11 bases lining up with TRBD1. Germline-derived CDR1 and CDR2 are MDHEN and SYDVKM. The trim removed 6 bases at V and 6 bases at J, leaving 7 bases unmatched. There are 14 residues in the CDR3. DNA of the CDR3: TGTGCCAGCAGCCTGACCGGGACAGGGGGCGAGCAGTACTTC. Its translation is CASSLTGTGGEQYF.

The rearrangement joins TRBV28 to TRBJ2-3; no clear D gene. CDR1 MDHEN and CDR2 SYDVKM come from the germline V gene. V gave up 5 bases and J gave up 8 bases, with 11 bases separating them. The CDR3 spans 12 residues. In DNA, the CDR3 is TGTGCCAGCAGTCTCGACCTCGCTACGCAGTATTTT. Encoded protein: CASSLDLATQYF.

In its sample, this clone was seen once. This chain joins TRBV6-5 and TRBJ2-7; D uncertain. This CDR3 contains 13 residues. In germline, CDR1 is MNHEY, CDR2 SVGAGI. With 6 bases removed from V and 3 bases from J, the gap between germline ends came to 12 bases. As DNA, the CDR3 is TGTGCCAGCAGCCCCCTCCCCAGCTACGAGCAGTACTTC. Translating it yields CASSPLPSYEQYF.

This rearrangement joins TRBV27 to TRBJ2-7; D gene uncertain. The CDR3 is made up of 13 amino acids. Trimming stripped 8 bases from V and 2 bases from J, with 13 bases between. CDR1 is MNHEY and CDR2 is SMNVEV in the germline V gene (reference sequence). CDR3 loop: CASAWSETYEQYF. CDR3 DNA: TGTGCCAGCGCTTGGAGCGAGACCTACGAGCAGTACTTC.

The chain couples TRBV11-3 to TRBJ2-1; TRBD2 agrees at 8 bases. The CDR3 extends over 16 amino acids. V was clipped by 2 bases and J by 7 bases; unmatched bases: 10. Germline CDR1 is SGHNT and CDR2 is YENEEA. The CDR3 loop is CASSLIGLALRNEQFF. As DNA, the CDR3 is TGTGCCAGCAGCTTAATTGGACTAGCTCTTCGGAATGAGCAGTTCTTC. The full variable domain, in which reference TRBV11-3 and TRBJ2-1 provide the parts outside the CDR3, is EAGVVQSPRYKIIEKKQPVAFWCNPISGHNTLYWYLQNLGQGPELLIRYENEEAVDDSQLPKDRFSAERLKGVDSTLKIQPAELGDSAVYLCASSLIGLALRNEQFFGPGTRLTVL.

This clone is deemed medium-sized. The CDR3 is CASSSGDGYTF. For the CDR3, the DNA is TGTGCCAGCAGTTCGGGGGATGGCTACACCTTC. This sequence joins TRBV27 and TRBJ1-2, with D possibly being TRBD1 (5 bases). Trimming cost V 4 bases and J 6 bases, with 6 bases left between them. Germline CDR1 MNHEY, CDR2 SMNVEV (reference sequence). The CDR3 is 11 amino acids.

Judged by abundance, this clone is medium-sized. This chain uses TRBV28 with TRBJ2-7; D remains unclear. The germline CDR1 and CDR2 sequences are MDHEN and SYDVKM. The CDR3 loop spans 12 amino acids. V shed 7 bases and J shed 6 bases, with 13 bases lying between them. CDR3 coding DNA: TGTGCCAGCACCCTGACCTTCGGCGAGCAGTACTTC. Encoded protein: CASTLTFGEQYF.

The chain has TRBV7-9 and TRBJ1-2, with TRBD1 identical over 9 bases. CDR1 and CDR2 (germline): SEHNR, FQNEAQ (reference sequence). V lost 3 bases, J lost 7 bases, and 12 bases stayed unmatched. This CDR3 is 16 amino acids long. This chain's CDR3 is CASSFGVTGGESGYTF. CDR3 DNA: TGTGCCAGCAGCTTCGGCGTAACAGGGGGCGAATCTGGCTACACCTTC.

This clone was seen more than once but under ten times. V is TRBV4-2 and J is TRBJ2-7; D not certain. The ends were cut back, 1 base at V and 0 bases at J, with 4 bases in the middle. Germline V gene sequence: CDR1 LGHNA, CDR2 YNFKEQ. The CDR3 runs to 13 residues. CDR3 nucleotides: TGTGCCAGCAGCCAAGGTGGCTCCTACGAGCAGTACTTC. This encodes CASSQGGSYEQYF.

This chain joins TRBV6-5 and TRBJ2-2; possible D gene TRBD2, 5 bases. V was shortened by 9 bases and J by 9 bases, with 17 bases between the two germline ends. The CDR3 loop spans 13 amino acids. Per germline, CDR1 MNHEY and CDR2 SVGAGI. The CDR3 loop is CARGDRDVRELFF. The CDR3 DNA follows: TGTGCCAGGGGAGACCGAGATGTCCGGGAGCTGTTTTTT.

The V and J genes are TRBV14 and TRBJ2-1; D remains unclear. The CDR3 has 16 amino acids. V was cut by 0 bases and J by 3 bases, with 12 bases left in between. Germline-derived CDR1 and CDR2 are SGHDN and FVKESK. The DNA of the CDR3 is TGTGCCAGCAGCCAAGAGGGTGCAGGAAGCTACAATGAGCAGTTCTTC. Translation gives CASSQEGAGSYNEQFF.

The CDR3 coding sequence is TGTGCCAGCAGCGACTCCGGGGCTGAGGGTGAAAAACTGTTTTTT. Protein sequence: CASSDSGAEGEKLFF. The genes are TRBV9 and TRBJ1-4; D possibly corresponds to TRBD1 (5 bases). The V end lost 3 bases, the J end lost 7 bases, and 16 bases lay between the germline ends. CDR3 length equals 15 residues. CDR1 is SGDLS, CDR2 YYNGEE, per germline. The complete variable domain, with remaining parts taken from reference TRBV9 and TRBJ1-4, reads DSGVTQTPKHLITATGQRVTLRCSPRSGDLSVYWYQQSLDQGLQFLIQYYNGEERAKGNILERFSAQQFPDLHSELNLSSLELGDSALYFCASSDSGAEGEKLFFGSGTQLSVL.